Listed below are T cell receptor beta chains from one sample, sequenced in a study of cytomegalovirus exposure and HLA in healthy donors. Assay used: immunoSEQ multiplex PCR; TCRdb lists only in-frame clones, some missing. Found here are about 140,000 clones, 70% to 85% of them singletons; the top ten hold about 1.7%. The sample comprised PBMCs. These TCRs come from a man aged 35 to 55 in good health and CMV-seronegative. Each CDR3 is given with its conserved first and last residue. The size entry is marked missing in some rows and otherwise reads once, few, many or a size class.

CDR3: CASSHLSDTQYF
V: TRBV11-1
J: TRBJ2-3
size: .

CDR3: CASSYGVADFYEQYF
V: TRBV6-5
J: TRBJ2-7
size: .

CDR3: CASSQDWGQVPDQPQHF
V: TRBV4-1
J: TRBJ1-5
size: .

CDR3: CAISDALAGGPRADTQYF
V: TRBV10-3
J: TRBJ2-3
size: .

CDR3: CASSLRASGIYEQYF
V: TRBV5-5
J: TRBJ2-7
size: .

CDR3: CASRGDSTNSPLHF
V: TRBV6-1
J: TRBJ1-6
size: .

CDR3: CASSLWGGTDTEAFF
V: TRBV27
J: TRBJ1-1
size: .

CDR3: CASSQRGGGSRGYTF
V: TRBV5-1
J: TRBJ1-2
size: .

CDR3: CASSQVAGGPLGWQYF
V: TRBV4-1
J: TRBJ2-7
size: .

CDR3: CASSEVEGFWDEQYF
V: TRBV6-1
J: TRBJ2-7
size: .

CDR3: CASSVGGWRESHNEQYF
V: TRBV9
J: TRBJ2-7
size: .

CDR3: CAWSLGTGGFQPQHF
V: TRBV30
J: TRBJ1-5
size: .

CDR3: CASSGGTGIDTQYF
V: TRBV2
J: TRBJ2-3
size: .

CDR3: CASSLAATGSYEQYF
V: TRBV27
J: TRBJ2-7
size: few

CDR3: CASSSRQGYEQYF
V: TRBV4-1
J: TRBJ2-7
size: .

CDR3: CSVELKTLWPDTQYF
V: TRBV29-1
J: TRBJ2-3
size: once

CDR3: CASSQDPTIQETQYF
V: TRBV4-1
J: TRBJ2-5
size: .

CDR3: CASSQDSQGNQETQYF
V: TRBV4-3
J: TRBJ2-5
size: few

CDR3: CASSLVGDEQYF
V: TRBV27
J: TRBJ2-7
size: few

CDR3: CASSQVRGTASEQYF
V: TRBV14
J: TRBJ2-7
size: few

CDR3: CASSSLGTGSNQPQHF
V: TRBV27
J: TRBJ1-5
size: .

CDR3: CASSYSASSGPSEQYF
V: TRBV6-6
J: TRBJ2-7
size: .

CDR3: CASRPLAGIDEQYF
V: TRBV5-1
J: TRBJ2-7
size: .

CDR3: CASSGSGNNEQFF
V: TRBV9
J: TRBJ2-1
size: once

CDR3: CASSQGTDYNEQFF
V: TRBV11-3
J: TRBJ2-1
size: .

CDR3: CATDSITSGNTIYF
V: TRBV27
J: TRBJ1-3
size: .

CDR3: CASTSWGGKSPRNNEQFF
V: TRBV5-1
J: TRBJ2-1
size: .

CDR3: CASSERGSGHTYEQYF
V: TRBV7-8
J: TRBJ2-7
size: .

CDR3: CASGTSGGAFEQFF
V: TRBV12-5
J: TRBJ2-1
size: .

CDR3: CASSERGGVVKGFF
V: TRBV9
J: TRBJ1-1
size: .

CDR3: CSSSLGTIAGELFF
V: TRBV7-9
J: TRBJ2-2
size: .

CDR3: CASSYGADGQPQHF
V: TRBV6-5
J: TRBJ1-5
size: .

CDR3: CASSFHERSEQFF
V: TRBV11-2
J: TRBJ2-1
size: few

CDR3: CASSHGTSGQETQYF
V: TRBV11-2
J: TRBJ2-5
size: .

CDR3: CAISEEAGNYGYTF
V: TRBV10-3
J: TRBJ1-2
size: .

CDR3: CASSLVTGARTEAFF
V: TRBV7-6
J: TRBJ1-1
size: .

CDR3: CASSLVRDTQYF
V: TRBV7-8
J: TRBJ2-3
size: .

CDR3: CASSIGGVEDTQYF
V: TRBV19
J: TRBJ2-3
size: .

CDR3: CASSSTQAGGYNEQFF
V: TRBV7-9
J: TRBJ2-1
size: .

CDR3: CASSLWLAGGPETQYF
V: TRBV7-8
J: TRBJ2-5
size: .

CDR3: CAISRERHGNRGLETQYF
V: TRBV10-3
J: TRBJ2-5
size: .

CDR3: CASSSNRGGETQYF
V: TRBV5-4
J: TRBJ2-5
size: .

CDR3: CASSPPGQSYSYEQYF
V: TRBV28
J: TRBJ2-7
size: .

CDR3: CASSVDRNQPQHF
V: TRBV2
J: TRBJ1-5
size: .

CDR3: CSSSVTRGGGNEKLFF
V: TRBV7-9
J: TRBJ1-4
size: .

CDR3: CASSIAGTGGNTIYF
V: TRBV19
J: TRBJ1-3
size: .

CDR3: CASSSAGAGEQYF
V: TRBV7-2
J: TRBJ2-7
size: .

CDR3: CASSPVSGNEQYF
V: TRBV19
J: TRBJ2-7
size: .

CDR3: CASSPVGGWADTQYF
V: TRBV27
J: TRBJ2-3
size: once

CDR3: CASSPQGGGYEQYF
V: TRBV9
J: TRBJ2-7
size: once

CDR3: CASSVSRGGSYNSPLHF
V: TRBV9
J: TRBJ1-6
size: .

CDR3: CASSVTSGTSSGELFF
V: TRBV5-1
J: TRBJ2-2
size: .

CDR3: CASKFVQGAYEQYF
V: TRBV19
J: .
size: .